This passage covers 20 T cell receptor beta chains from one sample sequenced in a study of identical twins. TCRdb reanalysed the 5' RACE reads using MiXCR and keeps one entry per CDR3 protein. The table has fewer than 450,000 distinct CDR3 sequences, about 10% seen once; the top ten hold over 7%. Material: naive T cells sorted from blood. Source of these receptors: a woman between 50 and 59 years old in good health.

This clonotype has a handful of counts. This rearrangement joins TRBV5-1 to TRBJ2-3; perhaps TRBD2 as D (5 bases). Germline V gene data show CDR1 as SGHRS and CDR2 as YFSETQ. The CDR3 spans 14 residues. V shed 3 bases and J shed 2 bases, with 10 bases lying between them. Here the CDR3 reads CASSSAGFTDTQYF. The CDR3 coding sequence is TGCGCCAGCAGCTCCGCGGGTTTCACAGATACGCAGTATTTT.

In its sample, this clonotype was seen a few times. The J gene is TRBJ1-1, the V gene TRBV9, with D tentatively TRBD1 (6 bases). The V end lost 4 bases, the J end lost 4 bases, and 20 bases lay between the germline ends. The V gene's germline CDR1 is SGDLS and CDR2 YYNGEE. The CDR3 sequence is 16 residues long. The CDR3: CASSPSGHRASTEAFF. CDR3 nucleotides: TGTGCCAGCAGCCCGAGCGGTCACAGGGCGAGCACTGAAGCTTTCTTT.

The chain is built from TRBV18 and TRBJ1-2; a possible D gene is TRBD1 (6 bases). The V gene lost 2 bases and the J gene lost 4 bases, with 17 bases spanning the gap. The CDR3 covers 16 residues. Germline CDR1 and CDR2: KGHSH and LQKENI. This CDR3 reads CASSPTTGQLIYGYTF. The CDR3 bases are TGTGCCAGCTCACCAACAACCGGACAGTTGATCTATGGCTACACCTTC.

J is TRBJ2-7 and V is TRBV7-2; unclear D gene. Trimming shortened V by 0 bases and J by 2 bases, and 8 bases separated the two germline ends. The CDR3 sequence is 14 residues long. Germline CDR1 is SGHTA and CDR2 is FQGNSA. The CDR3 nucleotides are TGTGCCAGCAGCTTAGCGCTCTCCCCCTACGAGCAGTACGTC. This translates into CASSLALSPYEQYV.

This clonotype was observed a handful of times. CDR3 sequence: CASSKGGGELFF. CDR3 in DNA: TGCGCCAGCAGTAAGGGCGGCGGGGAGCTGTTTTTT. The chain carries TRBV5-1 and TRBJ2-2; D unresolved. CDR1 is SGHRS and CDR2 is YFSETQ in the germline V gene. V lost 5 bases and J 7 bases, leaving 9 bases between the germline ends. This CDR3 has 12 residues.

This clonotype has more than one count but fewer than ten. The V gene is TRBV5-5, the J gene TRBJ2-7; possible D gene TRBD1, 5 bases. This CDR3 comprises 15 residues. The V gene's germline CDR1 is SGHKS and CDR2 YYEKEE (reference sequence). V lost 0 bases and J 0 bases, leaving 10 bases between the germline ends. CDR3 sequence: CASSLGQGYSYEQYV. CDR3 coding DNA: TGTGCCAGCAGCTTGGGGCAGGGATACTCCTACGAGCAGTACGTC.

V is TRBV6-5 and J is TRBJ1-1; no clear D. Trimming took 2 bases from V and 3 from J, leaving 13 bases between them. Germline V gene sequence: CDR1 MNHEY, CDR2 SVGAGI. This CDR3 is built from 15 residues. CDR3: CASSYSPSTYTEAFF. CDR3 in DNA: TGTGCCAGCAGTTACAGCCCCTCGACATACACTGAAGCTTTCTTT.

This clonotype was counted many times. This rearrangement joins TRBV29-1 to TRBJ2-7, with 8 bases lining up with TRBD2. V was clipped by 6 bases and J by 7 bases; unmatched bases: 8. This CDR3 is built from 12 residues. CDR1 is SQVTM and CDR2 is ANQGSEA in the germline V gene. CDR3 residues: CSVLAGPLEQYF. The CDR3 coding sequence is TGCAGCGTGCTAGCGGGTCCCCTGGAGCAGTACTTC.

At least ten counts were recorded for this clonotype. The CDR3 nucleotides are TGTGCCACCTCGCGGGACAGGGTGGGCACTGAAGCTTTCTTT. It is translated as CATSRDRVGTEAFF. The chain recombines TRBV15 with TRBJ1-1; 9 bases agree with TRBD1. This CDR3 has 14 amino acids. Germline CDR1 LNHNV, CDR2 YYDKDF (reference sequence). With V trimmed by 8 bases and J by 4 bases, 8 bases remained unmatched.

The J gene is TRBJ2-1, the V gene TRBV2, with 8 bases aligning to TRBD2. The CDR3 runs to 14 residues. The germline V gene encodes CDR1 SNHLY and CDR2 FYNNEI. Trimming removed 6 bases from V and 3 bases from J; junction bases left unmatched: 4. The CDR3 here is CASRQAGVYNEQFF. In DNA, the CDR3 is TGTGCCAGCAGACAAGCGGGAGTCTACAATGAGCAGTTCTTC.

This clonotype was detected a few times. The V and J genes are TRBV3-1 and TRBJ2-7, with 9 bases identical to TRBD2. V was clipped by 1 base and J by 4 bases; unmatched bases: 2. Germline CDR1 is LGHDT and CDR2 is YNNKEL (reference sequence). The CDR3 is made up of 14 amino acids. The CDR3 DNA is TGTGCCAGCAGCCAAGGAGCGGGAGGATACGAGCAGTACTTC. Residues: CASSQGAGGYEQYF.

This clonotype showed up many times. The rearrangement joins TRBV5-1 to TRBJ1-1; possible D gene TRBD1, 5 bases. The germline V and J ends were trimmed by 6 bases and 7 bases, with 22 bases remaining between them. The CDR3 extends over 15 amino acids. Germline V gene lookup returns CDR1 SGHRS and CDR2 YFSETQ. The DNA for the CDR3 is TGCGCCAGCAATTACGAACCGGGACGACCAAGTGAAGCTTTCTTT. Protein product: CASNYEPGRPSEAFF. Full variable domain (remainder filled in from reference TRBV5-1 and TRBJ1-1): KAGVTQTPRYLIKTRGQQVTLSCSPISGHRSVSWYQQTPGQGLQFLFEYFSETQRNKGNFPGRFSGRQFSNSRSEMNVSTLELGDSALYLCASNYEPGRPSEAFFGQGTRLTVV.

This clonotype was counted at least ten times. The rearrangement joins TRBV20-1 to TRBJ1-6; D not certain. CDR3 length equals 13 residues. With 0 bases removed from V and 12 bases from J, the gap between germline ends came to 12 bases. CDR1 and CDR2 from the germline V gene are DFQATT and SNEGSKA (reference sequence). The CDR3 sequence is CSAREAALGPLHF. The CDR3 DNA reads TGCAGTGCTAGAGAGGCCGCCTTAGGACCCCTCCACTTT.

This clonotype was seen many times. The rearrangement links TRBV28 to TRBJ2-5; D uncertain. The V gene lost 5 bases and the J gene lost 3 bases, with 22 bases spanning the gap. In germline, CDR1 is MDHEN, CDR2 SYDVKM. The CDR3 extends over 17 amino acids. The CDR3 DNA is TGTGCCAGCAGTCCACCAGTTTACGGACGGCCGGAAGAGACCCAGTACTTC. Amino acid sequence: CASSPPVYGRPEETQYF.

CDR3 bases: TGTGCCAGCAGCCCGAGGTGGGATGCCATATATTTT. Translated: CASSPRWDAIYF. The chain recombines TRBV7-9 with TRBJ1-3, with no clear D. CDR3 length: 12 residues. Germline assignment: CDR1 SEHNR and CDR2 FQNEAQ (reference sequence). Trimming stripped 5 bases from V and 11 bases from J, with 13 bases between. The entire variable domain, with the rest obtained from reference TRBV7-9 and TRBJ1-3, is as follows: DTGVSQNPRHKITKRGQNVTFRCDPISEHNRLYWYRQTLGQGPEFLTYFQNEAQLEKSRLLSDRFSAERPKGSFSTLEIQRTEQGDSAMYLCASSPRWDAIYFGEGSWLTVV.

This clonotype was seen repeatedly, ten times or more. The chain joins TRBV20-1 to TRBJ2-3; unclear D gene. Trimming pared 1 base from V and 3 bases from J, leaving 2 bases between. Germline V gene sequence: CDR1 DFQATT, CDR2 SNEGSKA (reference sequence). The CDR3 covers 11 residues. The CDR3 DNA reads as TGCAGTGCTAGAGTGACAGATACGCAGTATTTT. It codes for CSARVTDTQYF.

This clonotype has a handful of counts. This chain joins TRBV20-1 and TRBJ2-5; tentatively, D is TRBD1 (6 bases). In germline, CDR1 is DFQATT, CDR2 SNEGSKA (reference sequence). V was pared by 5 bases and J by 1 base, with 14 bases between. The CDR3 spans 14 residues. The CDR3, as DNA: TGCAGTGCTTCTCCCTTGACAGGCCAAGAGACCCAGTACTTC. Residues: CSASPLTGQETQYF.

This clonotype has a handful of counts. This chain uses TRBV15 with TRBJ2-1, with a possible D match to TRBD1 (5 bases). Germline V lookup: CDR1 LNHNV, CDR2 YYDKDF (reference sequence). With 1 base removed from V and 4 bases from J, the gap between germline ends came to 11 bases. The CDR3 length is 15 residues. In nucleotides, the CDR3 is TGTGCCACCAGCAGAGTTCAGGGTTTGTACAATGAGCAGTTCTTC. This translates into CATSRVQGLYNEQFF.

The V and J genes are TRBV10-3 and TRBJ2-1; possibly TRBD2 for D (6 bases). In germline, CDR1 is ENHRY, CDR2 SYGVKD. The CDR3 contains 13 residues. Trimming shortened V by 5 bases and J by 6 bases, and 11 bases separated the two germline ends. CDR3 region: CAISSGWSNEQFF. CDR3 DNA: TGTGCCATCAGTAGCGGGTGGAGCAATGAGCAGTTCTTC.

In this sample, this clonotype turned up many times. For the CDR3, the DNA is TGCAGTGCTAGAGCCACGACTAGCGGAGAGACCCAGTACTTC. Protein product: CSARATTSGETQYF. The chain couples TRBV20-1 to TRBJ2-5; 9 nucleotides agree with TRBD2. The CDR3 has 14 amino acids. V dropped 1 base and J dropped 4; count of bases not matched to a gene: 4. CDR1 and CDR2 (germline): DFQATT, SNEGSKA (reference sequence).